This T cell receptor beta chain was recorded in a study of T cells in Graves' hyperthyroidism and ophthalmopathy. Whole-study context: It was at initial diagnosis, before any treatment, that peripheral blood was collected.

When ophthalmopathy did not progress within 18 months, Graves' hyperthyroidism was considered stable. V lost 8 bases, J lost 1 base, and 7 bases stayed unmatched. CDR3 size: 15 residues. Per the germline V gene, CDR1 is WSHSY and CDR2 is SAAADI. Amplified regions were TCR beta CDR3 sequences from RNA transcripts. TCR CDR3 underwent first-round RT-PCR with the HTBI primer set. TCRdb ran MiXCR on the multiplex PCR reads and lists one entry per CDR3 protein. The table lists roughly 660,000 distinct CDR3 sequences, approximately 15% of them singletons, with around 16% in the top ten. The study's findings and limits: Researchers found most expanded thyroid clonotypes above 0.001 in blood as well. Ophthalmopathy onset followed model prediction by a median about 6.9 months.

This clonotype was seen repeatedly, ten times or more. Its antigen is not identified. Sequencing was performed on blood. V and J are TRBV10-2 and TRBJ2-2, with 7 bases aligning to TRBD2. This sequence was found in a man aged 50 or older with Graves' hyperthyroidism. This chain's CDR3 is CASSSGTKNTGELFF. CDR3 in DNA: TGCGCCAGCTCCTCGGGGACTAAGAACACCGGGGAGCTGTTTTTT.